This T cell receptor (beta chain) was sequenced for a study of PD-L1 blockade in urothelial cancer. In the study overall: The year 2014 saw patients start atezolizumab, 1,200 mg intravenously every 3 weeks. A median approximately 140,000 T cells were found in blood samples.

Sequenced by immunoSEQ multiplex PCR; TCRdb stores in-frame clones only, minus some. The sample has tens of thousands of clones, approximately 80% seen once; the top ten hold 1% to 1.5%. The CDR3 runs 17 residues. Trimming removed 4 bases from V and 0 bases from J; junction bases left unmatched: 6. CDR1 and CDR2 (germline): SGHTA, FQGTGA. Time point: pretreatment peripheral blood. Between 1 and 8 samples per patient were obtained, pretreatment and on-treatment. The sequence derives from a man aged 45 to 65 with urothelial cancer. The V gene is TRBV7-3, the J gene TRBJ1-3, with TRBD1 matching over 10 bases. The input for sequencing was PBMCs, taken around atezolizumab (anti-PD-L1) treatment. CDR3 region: CASSSGQGLGSGNTIYF. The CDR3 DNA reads TGTGCCAGCAGCTCGGGACAGGGGCTCGGCTCTGGAAACACCATATATTTT. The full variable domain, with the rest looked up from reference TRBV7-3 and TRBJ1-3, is GAGVSQTPSNKVTEKGKYVELRCDPISGHTALYWYRQSLGQGPEFLIYFQGTGAADDSGLPNDRFFAVRPEGSVSTLKIQRTERGDSAVYLCASSSGQGLGSGNTIYFGEGSWLTVV.